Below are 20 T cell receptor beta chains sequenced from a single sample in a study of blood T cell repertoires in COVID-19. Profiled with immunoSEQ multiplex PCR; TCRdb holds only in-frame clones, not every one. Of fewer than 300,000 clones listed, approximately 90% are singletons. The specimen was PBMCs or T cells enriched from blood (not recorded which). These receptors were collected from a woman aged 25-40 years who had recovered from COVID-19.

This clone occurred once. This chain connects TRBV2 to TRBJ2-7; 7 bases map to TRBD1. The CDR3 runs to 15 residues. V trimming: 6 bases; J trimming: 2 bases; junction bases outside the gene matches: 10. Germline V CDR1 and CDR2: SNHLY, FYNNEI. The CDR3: CASRRTGRKPYEQYF. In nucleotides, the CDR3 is TGTGCCAGCAGACGGACAGGTCGAAAACCCTACGAGCAGTACTTC.

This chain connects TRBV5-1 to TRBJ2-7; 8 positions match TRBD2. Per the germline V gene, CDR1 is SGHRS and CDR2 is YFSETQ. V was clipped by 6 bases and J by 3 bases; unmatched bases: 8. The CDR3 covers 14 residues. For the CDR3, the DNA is TGCGCCAGCACCCCGGGGGGGTCTTTCTACGAGCAGTACTTC. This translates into CASTPGGSFYEQYF.

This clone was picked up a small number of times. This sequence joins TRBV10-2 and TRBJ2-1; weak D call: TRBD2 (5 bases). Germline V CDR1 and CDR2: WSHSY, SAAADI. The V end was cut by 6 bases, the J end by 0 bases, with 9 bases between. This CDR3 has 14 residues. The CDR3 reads CASRKRSSYNEQFF. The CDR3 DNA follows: TGCGCCAGCAGGAAGCGGAGCTCCTACAATGAGCAGTTCTTC.

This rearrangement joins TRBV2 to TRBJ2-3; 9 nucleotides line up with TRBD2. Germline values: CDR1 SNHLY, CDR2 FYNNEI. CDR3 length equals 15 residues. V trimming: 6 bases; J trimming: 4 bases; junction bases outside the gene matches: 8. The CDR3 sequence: CASRKAGGASDTQYF. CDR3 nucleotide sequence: TGTGCCAGCAGGAAAGCGGGAGGCGCCTCAGATACGCAGTATTTT.

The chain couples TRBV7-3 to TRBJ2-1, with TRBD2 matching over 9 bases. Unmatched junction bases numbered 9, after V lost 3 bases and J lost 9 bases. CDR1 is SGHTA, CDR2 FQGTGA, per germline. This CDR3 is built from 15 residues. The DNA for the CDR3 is TGTGCCAGCAGCTTGGGCCTAGCGGGACTTCGTGAGCAGTTCTTC. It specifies CASSLGLAGLREQFF.

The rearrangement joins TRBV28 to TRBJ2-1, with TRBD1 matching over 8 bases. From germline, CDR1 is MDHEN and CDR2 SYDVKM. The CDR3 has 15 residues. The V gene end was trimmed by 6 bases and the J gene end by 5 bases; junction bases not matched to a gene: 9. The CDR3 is CASRSTGEGNNEQFF. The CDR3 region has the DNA TGTGCCAGCAGGTCGACAGGGGAAGGGAACAATGAGCAGTTCTTC.

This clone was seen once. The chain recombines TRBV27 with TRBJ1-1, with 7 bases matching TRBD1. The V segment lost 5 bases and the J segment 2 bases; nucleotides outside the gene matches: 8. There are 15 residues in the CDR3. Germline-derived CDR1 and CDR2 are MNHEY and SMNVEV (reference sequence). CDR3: CASSNRQGLNTEAFF. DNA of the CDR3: TGTGCCAGCAGTAATCGACAGGGCTTAAACACTGAAGCTTTCTTT.

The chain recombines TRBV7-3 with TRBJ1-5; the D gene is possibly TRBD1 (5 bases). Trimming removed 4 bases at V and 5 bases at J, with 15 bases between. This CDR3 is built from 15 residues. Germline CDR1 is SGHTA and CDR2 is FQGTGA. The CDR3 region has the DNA TGTGCCAGCAGCTGTAGAAGGGGTTGTGATCAGCCCCAGCATTTT. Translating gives CASSCRRGCDQPQHF.

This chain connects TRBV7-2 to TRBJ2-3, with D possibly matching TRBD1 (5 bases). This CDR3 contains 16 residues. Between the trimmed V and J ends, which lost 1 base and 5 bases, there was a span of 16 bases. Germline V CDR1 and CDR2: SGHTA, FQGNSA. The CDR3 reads CASSLERAGSGDTQYF. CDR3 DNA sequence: TGTGCCAGCAGCTTAGAAAGGGCAGGGTCCGGAGATACGCAGTATTTT.

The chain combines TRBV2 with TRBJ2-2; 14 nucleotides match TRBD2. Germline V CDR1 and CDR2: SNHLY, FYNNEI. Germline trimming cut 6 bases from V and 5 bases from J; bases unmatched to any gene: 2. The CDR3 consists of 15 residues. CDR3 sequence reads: CASRGTSGSTGELFF. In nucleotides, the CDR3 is TGTGCCAGCAGAGGGACTAGCGGGAGTACCGGGGAGCTGTTTTTT.

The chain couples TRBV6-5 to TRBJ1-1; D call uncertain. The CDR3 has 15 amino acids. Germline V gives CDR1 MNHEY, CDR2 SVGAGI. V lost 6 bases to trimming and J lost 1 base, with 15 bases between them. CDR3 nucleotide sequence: TGTGCCAGCAGGAAGGATACTACCGCGAACACTGAAGCTTTCTTT. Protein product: CASRKDTTANTEAFF.

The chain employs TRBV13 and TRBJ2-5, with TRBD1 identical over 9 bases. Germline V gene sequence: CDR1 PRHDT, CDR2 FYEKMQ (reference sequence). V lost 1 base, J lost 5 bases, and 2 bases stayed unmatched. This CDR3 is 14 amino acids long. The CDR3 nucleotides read TGTGCCAGCAGCTTAGTAGGACAGGGGGAGACCCAGTACTTC. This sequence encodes CASSLVGQGETQYF.

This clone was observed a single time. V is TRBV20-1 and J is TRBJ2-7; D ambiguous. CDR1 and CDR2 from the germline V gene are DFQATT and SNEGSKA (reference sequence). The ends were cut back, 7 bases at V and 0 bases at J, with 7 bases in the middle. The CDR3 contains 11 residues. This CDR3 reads CSVVFSYEQYF. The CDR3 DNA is TGCAGTGTTGTCTTCTCCTACGAGCAGTACTTC.

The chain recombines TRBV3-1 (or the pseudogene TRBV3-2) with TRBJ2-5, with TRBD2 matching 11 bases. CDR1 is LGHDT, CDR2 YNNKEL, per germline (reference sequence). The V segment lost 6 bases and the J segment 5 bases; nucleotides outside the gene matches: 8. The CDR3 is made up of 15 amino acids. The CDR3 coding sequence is TGTGCCAGCAGTAGACTAGCGGGGCTTGGGGAGACCCAGTACTTC. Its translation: CASSRLAGLGETQYF.

The CDR3 region has the DNA TGTGCCAGCAGTCGGCTAGCGGGGAATCGCGCGAACACCGGGGAGCTGTTTTTT. It is translated as CASSRLAGNRANTGELFF. This chain links TRBV27 with TRBJ2-2, with 9 bases matching TRBD2. Germline lookup yields CDR1 MNHEY and CDR2 SMNVEV (reference sequence). V was pared by 5 bases and J by 0 bases, with 10 bases of the junction left unmatched. The CDR3 is made up of 18 amino acids.

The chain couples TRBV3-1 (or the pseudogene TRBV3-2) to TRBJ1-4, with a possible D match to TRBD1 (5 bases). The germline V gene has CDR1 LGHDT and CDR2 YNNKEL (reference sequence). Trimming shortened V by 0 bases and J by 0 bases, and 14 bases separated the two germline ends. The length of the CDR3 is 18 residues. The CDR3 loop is CASSQDIVRATTNEKLFF. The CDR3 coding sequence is TGTGCCAGCAGCCAAGATATAGTCAGGGCTACAACTAATGAAAAACTGTTTTTT.

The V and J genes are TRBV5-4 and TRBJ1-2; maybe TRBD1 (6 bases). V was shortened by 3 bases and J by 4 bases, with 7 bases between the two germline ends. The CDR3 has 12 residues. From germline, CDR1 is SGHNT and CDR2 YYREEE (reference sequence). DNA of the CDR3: TGTGCCAGCAGCTCGGACAGCTATGGCTACACCTTC. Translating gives CASSSDSYGYTF.

CDR3: CASSSVAGGRGETQYF. CDR3 nucleotides: TGTGCCAGCAGCTCCGTAGCGGGAGGGCGTGGAGAGACCCAGTACTTC. V usage is TRBV7-9 and J usage is TRBJ2-5; 11 bases agree with TRBD2. Germline V lookup: CDR1 SEHNR, CDR2 FQNEAQ (reference sequence). CDR3 length equals 16 residues. V trimming: 4 bases; J trimming: 4 bases; junction bases outside the gene matches: 8.

The CDR3 spells CASPTGMYGYTF. The CDR3 coding sequence is TGTGCCTCACCGACAGGGATGTATGGCTACACCTTC. This chain connects TRBV30 to TRBJ1-2, with 7 bases lining up with TRBD1. The V gene end was trimmed by 7 bases and the J gene end by 5 bases; junction bases not matched to a gene: 7. This CDR3 contains 12 residues. Germline CDR1 GTSNPN, CDR2 SVGIG (reference sequence).

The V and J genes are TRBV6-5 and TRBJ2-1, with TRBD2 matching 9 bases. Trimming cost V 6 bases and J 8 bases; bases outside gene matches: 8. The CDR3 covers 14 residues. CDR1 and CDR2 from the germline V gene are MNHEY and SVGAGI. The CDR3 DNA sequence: TGTGCCAGCAGCTCCGGGACTAGCCGAGATGAGCAGTTCTTC. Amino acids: CASSSGTSRDEQFF.